This T cell receptor beta chain was obtained from a study of CD8 T cells in ankylosing spondylitis. TCRdb itself ran the 5' RACE reads through MiXCR, one entry per CDR3 protein. The data contain under 200,000 distinct CDR3 sequences, 13% of them singletons. Germline CDR1 and CDR2: SGDLS and YYNGEE. Between the trimmed V and J ends, which lost 1 base and 7 bases, there was a span of 27 bases. The CDR3 is 18 residues long. The source is a female donor with ankylosing spondylitis or in good health (not recorded which). The chain joins TRBV9 to TRBJ2-7; maybe TRBD2 (5 bases). Sequencing was done on a sample of blood, either unsorted or a sorted T cell fraction (not recorded which). The DNA for the CDR3 is TGTGCCAGCAGCGTATCAGGTGGTGGGCAAATGAAGAGGGAGGAGCAGTACTTC. The encoded protein is CASSVSGGGQMKREEQYF. Using reference TRBV9 and TRBJ2-7 for the parts outside the CDR3, the full variable domain is DSGVTQTPKHLITATGQRVTLRCSPRSGDLSVYWYQQSLDQGLQFLIQYYNGEERAKGNILERFSAQQFPDLHSELNLSSLELGDSALYFCASSVSGGGQMKREEQYFGPGTRLTVT.